This T cell receptor beta chain was recovered during a study of blood T cells in healthy people across ages. Study-wide results and limits: Per million T cells, TCR beta diversity dropped about linearly as age rose. The lack of PBMC sorting stopped any conclusive naive versus antigen-experienced comparison.

As for this clonotype: No antigen is known for it.

The second PCR ran about 6 to 12 cycles with a sample-barcoded 5' primer and J-beta primers. TCRdb fed the 5' RACE reads into MiXCR, producing one record per CDR3 protein. The sample lists 700,000 to 950,000 distinct CDR3 sequences; more than 40% were seen once. The clonotype comes from an older woman in good health. The specimen sequenced was blood.

Written as DNA, the CDR3 is TGTGCCAGCAGTCTATACCCAGAAAACTATGGCTACACCTTC. Residues: CASSLYPENYGYTF. The chain links TRBV27 to TRBJ1-2; no clear D. V lost 5 bases, J lost 2 bases, and 12 bases lay in between. Germline V lookup: CDR1 MNHEY, CDR2 SMNVEV (reference sequence). This CDR3 is built from 14 residues.